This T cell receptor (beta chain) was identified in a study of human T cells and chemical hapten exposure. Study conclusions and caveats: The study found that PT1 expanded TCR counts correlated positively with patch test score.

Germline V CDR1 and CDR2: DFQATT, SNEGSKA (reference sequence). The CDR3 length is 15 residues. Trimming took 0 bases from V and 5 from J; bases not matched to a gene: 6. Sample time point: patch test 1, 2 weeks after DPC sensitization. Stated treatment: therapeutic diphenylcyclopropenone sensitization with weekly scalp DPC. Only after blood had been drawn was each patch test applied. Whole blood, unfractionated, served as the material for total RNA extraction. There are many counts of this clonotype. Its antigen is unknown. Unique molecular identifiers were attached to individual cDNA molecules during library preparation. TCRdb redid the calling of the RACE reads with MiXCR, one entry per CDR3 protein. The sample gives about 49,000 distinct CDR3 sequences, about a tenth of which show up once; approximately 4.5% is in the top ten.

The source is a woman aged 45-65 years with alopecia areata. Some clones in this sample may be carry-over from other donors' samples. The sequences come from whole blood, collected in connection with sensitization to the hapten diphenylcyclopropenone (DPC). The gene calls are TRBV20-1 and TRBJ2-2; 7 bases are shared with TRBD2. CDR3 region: CSARDMRTRTGELFF. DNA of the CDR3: TGCAGTGCTAGAGATATGAGGACTAGGACCGGGGAGCTGTTTTTT.